The 21 T cell receptor beta chains given below trace back to one sample, sequenced in a study of beta chain features in type 1 diabetes listed by TCRdb under 2018. The protocol used for the library was the immunoSEQ multiplex PCR assay. All of the isolated RNA was reverse transcribed with the High Capacity cDNA Reverse Transcription Kit, so expressed TCRB transcripts were sequenced. TCRdb provides this immuneACCESS table in a form limited to in-frame rearrangements. Some clones are lacking; in checked studies, under half of them reflect an unresolved V gene, and why the rest are absent is not known. The sample contains around 250,000 clones, about 63% of them found a single time. Around 0.05% of the sample lies in the top ten. Sequenced input: naive CD4+ T cells from blood. The meaning of the sample's cell subset or site label: true naive CD4+ T cells. Receptors originate from a man aged 30 to 45 in good health.

The chain links TRBV11-1 to TRBJ2-1, with 10 bases that match TRBD2. CDR1 SGHAT and CDR2 FQDESV come from the germline V gene (reference sequence). The CDR3 loop spans 16 amino acids. V shed 4 bases, J shed 9 bases, and the junction held 12 bases outside the gene matches. The CDR3 reads CASSYSPAGGPSEQFF. CDR3 coding DNA: TGTGCCAGCAGCTACTCCCCAGCGGGGGGGCCCAGTGAGCAGTTCTTC.

J is TRBJ1-2 and V is TRBV10-3; TRBD1 is a possible D gene (6 bases). The CDR3 has 14 residues. Germline assignment: CDR1 ENHRY and CDR2 SYGVKD. The ends were cut back, 7 bases at V and 4 bases at J, with 16 bases in the middle. The CDR3 loop is CAIKLQGGGYGYTF. The DNA for the CDR3 is TGTGCCATCAAATTACAGGGAGGAGGCTATGGCTACACCTTC.

The chain uses TRBV4-2 and TRBJ1-2; 11 bases map to TRBD1. The V and J ends lost 0 bases and 2 bases, in that order; junction bases with no gene match: 11. The CDR3 contains 19 residues. CDR1 is LGHNA, CDR2 YNFKEQ, per germline. CDR3 loop: CASSQDPGTGGTRNYGYTF. Written as DNA, the CDR3 is TGTGCCAGCAGCCAAGATCCCGGGACAGGGGGAACCAGGAACTATGGCTACACCTTC.

This chain uses TRBV4-3 with TRBJ2-3, with a tentative D call TRBD1 (6 bases). This CDR3 has 15 amino acids. The V end lost 0 bases, the J end lost 7 bases, and 14 bases lay between the germline ends. The germline V gene encodes CDR1 LGHNA and CDR2 YSLEER. Here the CDR3 reads CASSQDPSTGNTQYF. The CDR3 DNA is TGCGCCAGCAGCCAAGATCCCTCGACAGGCAATACGCAGTATTTT.

The table lists this clone with a few counts. The chain has TRBV29-1 and TRBJ2-4, with D maybe TRBD1 (6 bases). This CDR3 contains 12 residues. V gave up 7 bases and J gave up 6 bases, with 13 bases separating them. From germline, CDR1 is SQVTM and CDR2 ANQGSEA. The CDR3, as DNA: TGCAGCGCGGAACAGGGAGTAAACATTCAGTACTTC. This gives the protein CSAEQGVNIQYF.

The chain recombines TRBV30 with TRBJ1-2; 9 bases fit TRBD1. The J segment lost 9 bases and the V segment lost 8 bases, leaving 7 bases of the junction unmatched. The CDR3 is made up of 11 amino acids. Germline CDR1 and CDR2: GTSNPN and SVGIG (reference sequence). The CDR3, as DNA: TGTGCCCTGACAGGGGGAGAAAGCTACACCTTC. This codes for CALTGGESYTF.

The chain recombines TRBV4-1 with TRBJ1-1, with D possibly being TRBD1 (5 bases). CDR3 length: 16 amino acids. From germline, CDR1 is MGHRA and CDR2 YSYEKL. V lost 0 bases and J lost 2, with 13 bases in between. The CDR3 region has the DNA TGCGCCAGCAGCCAAGACCTCATGACAGAAAACACTGAAGCTTTCTTT. Its protein product is CASSQDLMTENTEAFF.

This clone was counted a single time. V gene TRBV30 combines with J gene TRBJ2-3, with TRBD2 as a possible D gene (6 bases). This CDR3 comprises 15 residues. In germline, CDR1 is GTSNPN, CDR2 SVGIG (reference sequence). V shed 2 bases and J shed 5 bases, with 17 bases lying between them. The CDR3 nucleotides are TGTGCCTGGAGTCCGGGACTCCCCCGGGGAGATACGCAGTATTTT. Translating it yields CAWSPGLPRGDTQYF.

Only a few counts were recorded for this clone. This sample includes further DNA sequences coding for the same CDR3. The rearrangement joins TRBV10-3 to TRBJ2-3; the D gene could be TRBD1 or TRBD2 (5 bases each). CDR3 length equals 14 residues. V was clipped by 2 bases and J by 1 base, with 7 bases between them. Germline lookup yields CDR1 ENHRY and CDR2 SYGVKD. The DNA for the CDR3 is TGTGCCATCAGTGAGGGGGGACGCACAGATACGCAGTATTTT. It is translated as CAISEGGRTDTQYF.

In its sample, this clone was seen once. This chain connects TRBV9 to TRBJ2-5; D remains ambiguous. V lost 1 base, J lost 0 bases, and 4 bases lay in between. Germline CDR1 and CDR2: SGDLS and YYNGEE. This CDR3 comprises 13 residues. Here the CDR3 reads CASSVSYQETQYF. CDR3 bases: TGTGCCAGCAGCGTATCCTACCAAGAGACCCAGTACTTC.

This chain uses TRBV9 with TRBJ2-1, with 14 bases aligning to TRBD2. Per germline, CDR1 SGDLS and CDR2 YYNGEE. The CDR3 contains 18 residues. V dropped 0 bases and J dropped 6; count of bases not matched to a gene: 8. This chain's CDR3 is CASSVATLGLAGVNEQFF. The CDR3 nucleotides are TGTGCCAGCAGCGTAGCTACCCTGGGACTAGCGGGAGTCAATGAGCAGTTCTTC. Using reference TRBV9 and TRBJ2-1 for the parts outside the CDR3, the full variable domain is DSGVTQTPKHLITATGQRVTLRCSPRSGDLSVYWYQQSLDQGLQFLIQYYNGEERAKGNILERFSAQQFPDLHSELNLSSLELGDSALYFCASSVATLGLAGVNEQFFGPGTRLTVL.

The chain uses TRBV7-9 and TRBJ2-5; 13 bases are shared with TRBD2. The CDR3 sequence is 19 residues long. The trim removed 4 bases at V and 1 base at J, leaving 12 bases unmatched. From germline, CDR1 is SEHNR and CDR2 FQNEAQ (reference sequence). This CDR3 is CASSSRGLAGEWVQETQYF. The CDR3 DNA is TGTGCCAGCAGCTCCAGAGGACTAGCGGGGGAGTGGGTCCAAGAGACCCAGTACTTC.

The chain links TRBV4-3 to TRBJ2-7; D is unresolved. The CDR3 runs 14 residues. V was clipped by 0 bases and J by 2 bases, with 8 bases between them. CDR1 is LGHNA and CDR2 is YSLEER in the germline V gene. The CDR3 DNA is TGCGCCAGCAGCCAAGAGCTTGGAGCCTACGAGCAGTACTTC. As protein: CASSQELGAYEQYF.

The chain recombines TRBV30 with TRBJ1-6; 7 nucleotides match TRBD1. This CDR3 spans 15 amino acids. Germline V gene sequence: CDR1 GTSNPN, CDR2 SVGIG (reference sequence). Trimming cost V 0 bases and J 6 bases; bases outside gene matches: 5. CDR3 sequence reads: CAWSVLNRGNSPLHF. The CDR3, as DNA: TGTGCCTGGAGTGTACTCAACAGGGGTAATTCACCCCTCCACTTT.

The chain has TRBV10-3 and TRBJ2-4, with D unclear. V gave up 1 base and J gave up 0 bases, with 10 bases separating them. Germline loops: CDR1 ENHRY, CDR2 SYGVKD. There are 16 residues in the CDR3. CDR3 bases: TGTGCCATCAGTGAGTTCGAGATACTAGCCAAAAACATTCAGTACTTC. As protein: CAISEFEILAKNIQYF.

V usage is TRBV7-9 and J usage is TRBJ1-4, with D possibly being TRBD1 (5 bases). This CDR3 contains 17 residues. Germline V gene lookup returns CDR1 SEHNR and CDR2 FQNEAQ (reference sequence). The V gene lost 6 bases and the J gene lost 6 bases, with 23 bases spanning the gap. CDR3 amino acids: CASSPGQMGRSDEKLFF. For the CDR3, the DNA is TGTGCCAGCAGTCCCGGACAAATGGGTCGAAGCGATGAAAAACTGTTTTTT.

The gene calls are TRBV29-1 and TRBJ2-7, with TRBD1 identical over 7 bases. Germline CDR1 reads SQVTM; CDR2 reads ANQGSEA. CDR3 size: 13 residues. Trimming cost V 6 bases and J 7 bases; bases outside gene matches: 12. This chain's CDR3 is CSVDTGELKEQYF. DNA for the CDR3: TGCAGCGTCGACACAGGGGAGTTAAAAGAGCAGTACTTC.

The chain is built from TRBV11-2 and TRBJ2-5; D gene uncertain. CDR3 length: 16 residues. Germline values: CDR1 SGHAT, CDR2 FQNNGV. V shed 5 bases and J shed 0 bases, with 16 bases lying between them. The CDR3 loop is CASSPWPWRNQETQYF. Written as DNA, the CDR3 is TGTGCCAGCAGCCCGTGGCCGTGGCGGAACCAAGAGACCCAGTACTTC.

The gene calls are TRBV30 and TRBJ2-2; D uncertain. The CDR3 has 13 residues. The V end lost 1 base, the J end lost 1 base, and 4 bases lay between the germline ends. Germline assignment: CDR1 GTSNPN and CDR2 SVGIG (reference sequence). CDR3 nucleotide sequence: TGTGCCTGGAGTGCACGGAACACCGGGGAGCTGTTTTTT. Translated: CAWSARNTGELFF.

The gene calls are TRBV15 and TRBJ2-7, with 7 bases identical to TRBD1. This CDR3 contains 15 residues. Trimming took 1 base from V and 4 from J; bases not matched to a gene: 7. Germline assignment: CDR1 LNHNV and CDR2 YYDKDF (reference sequence). The CDR3 sequence: CATSRVQGIQYEQYF. CDR3 bases: TGTGCCACCAGCAGAGTACAGGGGATTCAGTACGAGCAGTACTTC.

The sample holds a few counts of this clone. This chain joins TRBV6-5 and TRBJ1-4, with D tentatively TRBD1 (5 bases). Germline CDR1 MNHEY, CDR2 SVGAGI. V shed 5 bases and J shed 7 bases, with 17 bases lying between them. The CDR3 extends over 15 amino acids. CDR3 sequence reads: CASSLGDAGGEKLFF. DNA of the CDR3: TGTGCCAGCAGTCTGGGGGACGCGGGAGGTGAAAAACTGTTTTTT.